Listed below are T cell receptor beta chains from one sample, sequenced in a study of shared clonotypes between healthy human individuals. Profiling relied on immunoSEQ multiplex PCR, and the TCRdb table lists in-frame clones only, not all of them. Altogether roughly 2.5 million clones are present, about 92% being singletons, with the ten largest covering under 0.15%. The specimen was naive CD4+ T cells sorted from blood. The source of these receptors is a young man in good health. Both conserved end residues are part of each CDR3. A D gene is named only where the DNA matches it firmly. Rows may omit the clone size; those that give it use once, few, many or a size class.

TRBV7-9	TRBJ1-1	-	-	CASSLTVNTEAFF	TGTGCCAGCAGCTTAACAGTGAACACTGAAGCTTTCTTT
TRBV7-2	TRBJ1-5	-	-	CASSLGMSNQPQHF	TGTGCCAGCAGCTTAGGTATGAGCAATCAGCCCCAGCATTTT
TRBV7-6	TRBJ2-3	-	few	CASSSPRGRTLDTNTDTQYF	TGTGCCAGCAGCTCGCCTCGGGGAAGAACGTTGGATACTAACACAGATACGCAGTATTTT
TRBV9	TRBJ1-2	-	-	CASSLTGGTNYGYTF	TGTGCCAGCAGCCTGACAGGCGGGACTAACTATGGCTACACCTTC
TRBV25-1	TRBJ2-3	-	-	CASSEADSEDTQYF	TGTGCCAGCAGTGAAGCGGACTCCGAGGATACGCAGTATTTT
TRBV28	TRBJ2-7	-	-	CASGPPQGYEQYF	TGTGCCAGCGGACCACCACAGGGCTACGAGCAGTACTTC
TRBV4-1	TRBJ1-2	TRBD1	-	CASSQGQRPLDYGYTF	TGCGCCAGCAGCCAGGGACAGAGACCCCTTGACTATGGCTACACCTTC
TRBV21-1	TRBJ1-2	-	-	CASTPATRTGIGYTF	TGTGCCAGCACGCCCGCAACTAGGACAGGGATAGGCTACACCTTC
TRBV10-3	TRBJ1-5	TRBD1	-	CAISESGSGTGTGDQPQHF	TGTGCCATCAGTGAGTCAGGAAGCGGAACCGGGACAGGGGATCAGCCCCAGCATTTT
TRBV20-1	TRBJ2-5	TRBD2	-	CSFTSGGTQYF	TGCAGTTTTACTAGCGGCGGTACCCAGTACTTC
TRBV11-2	TRBJ2-1	TRBD2	-	CASRIAGRPLEQFF	TGTGCCAGCCGAATAGCGGGGCGTCCCTTGGAGCAGTTCTTC
TRBV5-1	TRBJ2-7	-	-	CASSLVVDATGTSYEQYF	TGCGCCAGCAGCTTGGTCGTCGACGCGACAGGCACCTCCTACGAGCAGTACTTC
TRBV10-1	TRBJ2-1	TRBD2	-	CASGVGLAGEYNEQFF	TGCGCCAGCGGGGTAGGCCTAGCGGGAGAATACAATGAGCAGTTCTTC
TRBV5-8	TRBJ1-6	-	-	CASSLVVGSPLHF	TGTGCCAGCAGCTTGGTAGTTGGTTCACCCCTCCACTTT
TRBV2	TRBJ2-3	-	-	CASILWVTGADTQYF	TGTGCCAGCATTTTGTGGGTGACGGGGGCAGATACGCAGTATTTT
TRBV19	TRBJ2-1	TRBD2	once	CASRTGTSFADEQFF	TGTGCCAGTCGAACCGGGACTAGCTTTGCAGATGAGCAGTTCTTC
TRBV7-9	TRBJ2-2	TRBD2	-	CASSPRTSENTGELFF	TGTGCCAGCAGCCCGAGGACTAGCGAGAACACCGGGGAGCTGTTTTTT
TRBV15	TRBJ2-2	-	-	CATSRVDGYTGELFF	TGTGCCACCAGCAGAGTCGACGGGTACACCGGGGAGCTGTTTTTT
TRBV10-2	TRBJ1-6	-	-	CASSEGPARSYNSPLHF	TGCGCCAGCAGTGAAGGTCCCGCAAGGTCCTATAATTCACCCCTCCACTTT
TRBV2	TRBJ1-6	TRBD1	-	CASSEALQGAHNSPLHF	TGTGCCAGCAGTGAAGCGCTTCAGGGGGCGCATAATTCACCCCTCCACTTT
TRBV30	TRBJ2-1	TRBD2	-	CAWNLAKLAGGGNEQFF	TGTGCCTGGAACCTCGCTAAGCTAGCGGGAGGTGGCAATGAGCAGTTCTTC
TRBV11-2	TRBJ1-6	-	-	CASSLGTFNSPLHF	TGTGCCAGCAGCTTGGGGACGTTTAATTCACCCCTCCACTTT
TRBV2	TRBJ1-5	-	-	CAVKAGRGDSNQPQHF	TGTGCCGTCAAAGCGGGCAGGGGCGATAGCAATCAGCCCCAGCATTTT
TRBV5-1	TRBJ1-2	TRBD1	-	CASSSDREVNGYTF	TGCGCCAGCAGCTCGGACAGGGAAGTCAATGGCTACACCTTC
TRBV30	TRBJ1-1	-	-	CAWSSTSGGRGAEAFF	TGTGCCTGGAGTTCCACAAGCGGGGGAAGAGGGGCTGAAGCTTTCTTT
TRBV7-2	TRBJ1-2	-	once	CASSTAQGGGYTF	TGTGCCAGCAGCACTGCACAAGGAGGTGGCTACACCTTC
TRBV11-2	TRBJ1-1	-	-	CASSPGPWSTEAFF	TGTGCCAGCAGCCCCGGGCCCTGGAGCACTGAAGCTTTCTTT
TRBV7-2	TRBJ1-3	-	-	CASSFGLENTIYF	TGTGCCAGCAGCTTCGGGCTGGAAAACACCATATATTTT
TRBV6-6	TRBJ2-3	-	-	CASSPQGFYSTDTQYF	TGTGCCAGCAGTCCCCAGGGATTCTATAGCACAGATACGCAGTATTTT
TRBV11-2	TRBJ1-3	TRBD1	-	CASRSTGDSGNTIYF	TGTGCCAGCAGGTCTACAGGGGACTCTGGAAACACCATATATTTT
TRBV15	TRBJ2-7	-	-	CATSRDPGLKYEQYF	TGTGCCACCAGCAGAGACCCGGGATTGAAGTACGAGCAGTACTTC
TRBV10-1	TRBJ2-3	TRBD2	-	CASSESNSGGEHTQYF	TGCGCCAGCAGTGAGTCGAATAGCGGGGGGGAGCATACGCAGTATTTT
TRBV2	TRBJ2-6	TRBD2	-	CASSEQIETSGRWKASGANVLTF	TGTGCCAGCAGTGAACAAATCGAGACTAGCGGGAGATGGAAGGCGTCTGGGGCCAACGTCCTGACTTTC
TRBV7-2	TRBJ1-4	-	-	CASTGGGELFF	TGTGCCAGCACCGGTGGAGGAGAACTGTTTTTT
TRBV6-6	TRBJ2-2	-	-	CASRPSGPGELFF	TGTGCCAGCAGGCCTTCGGGTCCCGGGGAGCTGTTTTTT
TRBV28	TRBJ2-7	TRBD1	-	CASSFMDRESHEQYF	TGTGCCAGCAGTTTTATGGACAGGGAAAGCCACGAGCAGTACTTC
TRBV28	TRBJ2-7	-	once	CATHPSGRKLHEQYF	TGTGCCACCCACCCGTCGGGGCGCAAACTCCACGAGCAGTACTTC
TRBV5-4	TRBJ1-4	TRBD1	-	CASSPSTGEREKLFF	TGTGCCAGCAGCCCCTCTACAGGGGAGAGGGAAAAACTGTTTTTT
TRBV5-1	TRBJ2-7	-	-	CASSFRTDSYEQYF	TGCGCCAGCAGCTTTAGGACTGACTCCTACGAGCAGTACTTC
TRBV6-5	TRBJ1-1	-	-	CASSRGQQAFF	TGTGCCAGCAGCAGGGGTCAGCAAGCTTTCTTT
TRBV30	TRBJ2-3	-	-	CAWSSSFPDTQYF	TGTGCCTGGAGTTCCAGCTTTCCAGATACGCAGTATTTT
TRBV30	TRBJ2-5	-	-	CAWSRGTSQETQYF	TGTGCCTGGAGCCGGGGGACCTCCCAAGAGACCCAGTACTTC
TRBV7-2	TRBJ2-4	-	-	CASSPQPLDIQYF	TGTGCCAGCAGCCCACAGCCATTAGACATTCAGTACTTC
TRBV7-2	TRBJ2-1	-	once	CASSLIGANEQFF	TGTGCCAGCAGCTTAATAGGCGCCAATGAGCAGTTCTTC
TRBV6-4	TRBJ1-1	TRBD1	few	CASSSDRMNTEAFF	TGTGCCAGCAGCTCGGACAGGATGAACACTGAAGCTTTCTTT
TRBV7-2	TRBJ2-4	TRBD2	-	CASSLAGGAKNIQYF	TGTGCCAGCAGCTTAGCGGGAGGGGCCAAAAACATTCAGTACTTC
TRBV30	TRBJ1-6	-	-	CAWSVQTVSPLHF	TGTGCCTGGAGTGTACAAACAGTCTCACCCCTCCACTTT
TRBV19	TRBJ2-1	TRBD2	-	CASSTPGSGAYNEQFF	TGTGCCAGTAGTACCCCAGGTAGCGGGGCCTACAATGAGCAGTTCTTC
TRBV2	TRBJ2-7	TRBD1	-	CASRGTGQSYEQYF	TGTGCCAGCAGAGGGACAGGGCAGAGCTACGAGCAGTACTTC
TRBV11-2	TRBJ2-7	TRBD1	-	CASSSLNRGPEQYF	TGTGCCAGCAGCTCCCTAAACAGGGGGCCCGAGCAGTACTTC
TRBV5-4	TRBJ1-6	-	few	CASSSPGQNNSPLHF	TGTGCCAGCAGCTCTCCGGGACAAAATAATTCACCCCTCCACTTT
TRBV11-2	TRBJ1-6	-	-	CASSLGRGKGSSYNSPLHF	TGTGCCAGCAGCTTAGGTCGGGGAAAGGGCAGCTCCTATAATTCACCCCTCCACTTT
TRBV27	TRBJ1-6	-	few	CASTRGPGSPLHF	TGTGCCAGCACGCGGGGGCCAGGTTCACCCCTCCACTTT
TRBV2	TRBJ2-7	-	-	CASSQAGVLYEQYF	TGTGCCAGTAGTCAGGCAGGGGTTTTGTACGAGCAGTACTTC